This T cell receptor beta chain was recovered during a study of blood T cell repertoires in COVID-19. Study background: Acute-phase and convalescent COVID-19 samples originated in the United States, Italy and Spain.

TCRdb's table, derived via immunoSEQ multiplex PCR, lists solely in-frame clones and lacks some. Of 75,000 to 80,000 clones detected, around nine tenths appear once; the ten largest clones hold around 5.8%. This CDR3 contains 13 residues. Germline V gene data show CDR1 as SGHVS and CDR2 as FQNEAQ. Trimming removed 1 base from V and 3 bases from J, with 6 bases in between. The sequence was obtained from a human donor in a cohort sampled during active COVID-19. The J gene is TRBJ2-5, the V gene TRBV7-8; D call uncertain. The sequencing input was peripheral blood. CDR3 nucleotide sequence: TGTGCCAGCAGCTTAGGGCTAGAAGAGACCCAGTACTTC. Encoded protein: CASSLGLEETQYF. Full variable domain (rest looked up from reference TRBV7-8 and TRBJ2-5): GAGVSQSPRYKVAKRGQDVALRCDPISGHVSLFWYQQALGQGPEFLTYFQNEAQLDKSGLPSDRFFAERPEGSVSTLKIQRTQQEDSAVYLCASSLGLEETQYFGPGTRLLVL.